The 14 T cell receptor beta chains given below trace back to one sample, sequenced in a study of blood T cell repertoires in COVID-19. The assay was immunoSEQ multiplex PCR, and TCRdb's table has in-frame clones only and misses some. Here the sample spans some 130,000 clones, more than 70% being singletons. The sample consisted of peripheral blood. These receptors were obtained from a woman aged 25-40 years who had recovered from COVID-19.

The chain joins TRBV10-2 to TRBJ1-5; D gene ambiguous. Trimming removed 0 bases from V and 4 bases from J, with 7 bases in between. CDR3 length: 14 residues. Germline CDR1 is WSHSY and CDR2 is SAAADI. Written as DNA, the CDR3 is TGCGCCAGCAGTGAGTCCGGGGTAAATCAGCCCCAGCATTTT. Its protein is CASSESGVNQPQHF.

This sequence joins TRBV2 and TRBJ2-5, with D possibly TRBD1 on 5 matching bases. In germline, CDR1 is SNHLY, CDR2 FYNNEI. CDR3 length: 16 residues. Trimming shortened V by 2 bases and J by 0 bases, and 13 bases separated the two germline ends. CDR3: CASSEPQGRHQETQYF. CDR3 coding DNA: TGTGCCAGCAGTGAACCCCAGGGAAGGCACCAAGAGACCCAGTACTTC.

The chain joins TRBV20-1 to TRBJ2-3; D is possibly TRBD1 (5 bases). Germline loops: CDR1 DFQATT, CDR2 SNEGSKA (reference sequence). The CDR3 runs 10 residues. Trimming cost V 6 bases and J 8 bases, with 9 bases left between them. In DNA form, the CDR3 reads TGCAGTGCACCTAGGGGTACGCAGTATTTT. Translating it yields CSAPRGTQYF.

The V call is TRBV27, the J call TRBJ2-7, with D maybe TRBD2 (6 bases). The CDR3 sequence is 14 residues long. The V and J ends lost 6 bases and 3 bases respectively, with 15 bases between them. Germline-derived CDR1 and CDR2 are MNHEY and SMNVEV (reference sequence). The CDR3 DNA sequence: TGTGCCAGCAGATCGCGGGATGGAGTCTACGAGCAGTACTTC. Translation: CASRSRDGVYEQYF.

The rearrangement links TRBV24-1 to TRBJ2-7; D might be TRBD2 (6 bases). The CDR3 contains 19 residues. V was clipped by 4 bases and J by 5 bases, with 29 bases between them. Germline V lookup: CDR1 KGHDR, CDR2 SFDVKD. CDR3: CATSDLDAPRLGRADEQYF. DNA of the CDR3: TGTGCCACCAGTGACCTCGACGCCCCAAGACTAGGAAGGGCCGACGAGCAGTACTTC.

This clone has just a few counts. The chain uses TRBV19 and TRBJ1-5; no clear D gene. CDR1 LNHDA and CDR2 SQIVND come from the germline V gene (reference sequence). The CDR3 spans 12 residues. With 7 bases removed from V and 5 bases from J, the gap between germline ends came to 9 bases. The CDR3 reads CASKRGDQPQHF. DNA for the CDR3: TGTGCCAGTAAGCGGGGAGATCAGCCCCAGCATTTT.

The chain joins TRBV10-3 to TRBJ2-1, with D possibly matching TRBD2 (6 bases). V was trimmed by 4 bases and J by 4 bases, leaving 14 bases between them. The V gene's germline CDR1 is ENHRY and CDR2 SYGVKD. The CDR3 is 15 amino acids. The CDR3 sequence is CAISVAGTEYNEQFF. The CDR3 region has the DNA TGTGCCATCAGTGTAGCCGGGACTGAGTACAATGAGCAGTTCTTC.

This rearrangement joins TRBV7-6 to TRBJ2-7, with TRBD1 identical over 10 bases. CDR1 is SGHVS and CDR2 is FNYEAQ in the germline V gene. V gave up 1 base and J gave up 3 bases; unmatched junction bases: 3. The CDR3 has 15 residues. The CDR3 loop is CASSLGTGGDYEQYF. CDR3 in DNA: TGTGCCAGCAGCTTAGGGACAGGGGGGGACTACGAGCAGTACTTC.

The chain carries TRBV6-1 and TRBJ1-2; 8 bases agree with TRBD1. V gave up 1 base and J gave up 2 bases; unmatched junction bases: 0. The CDR3 is made up of 14 amino acids. The germline gives CDR1 MNHNS, CDR2 SASEGT. The CDR3 region has the DNA TGTGCCAGCAGTGAAGGGACAGGGAACTATGGCTACACCTTC. Amino acids: CASSEGTGNYGYTF.

This chain uses TRBV2 with TRBJ1-2, with 8 bases matching TRBD1. The CDR3 contains 15 residues. The V gene end was trimmed by 7 bases and the J gene end by 4 bases; junction bases not matched to a gene: 11. Germline V lookup: CDR1 SNHLY, CDR2 FYNNEI. CDR3 nucleotides: TGTGCCAGCAAGGAGGCAGGGGGCGGCACCTATGGCTACACCTTC. It translates to CASKEAGGGTYGYTF.

The chain couples TRBV2 to TRBJ1-1; D perhaps matches TRBD1 (5 bases). The CDR3 consists of 13 residues. Germline V gene lookup returns CDR1 SNHLY and CDR2 FYNNEI. Deletions cut 8 bases from V and 6 bases from J, with 16 bases between. In DNA form, the CDR3 reads TGTGCCAGCGAGGAGGGGAAAAGGGCTGAAGCTTTCTTT. The encoded protein is CASEEGKRAEAFF.

The gene calls are TRBV27 and TRBJ1-6; tentatively, D is TRBD1 (6 bases). CDR3 length equals 13 residues. V was clipped by 4 bases and J by 9 bases, with 10 bases between them. Germline assignment: CDR1 MNHEY and CDR2 SMNVEV (reference sequence). CDR3 nucleotide sequence: TGTGCCAGCAGTTGGCAGGGGACTTCACCCCTCCACTTT. Its translation is CASSWQGTSPLHF.

A note on this clone: Other DNA sequences of this sample code for an identical CDR3. The genes are TRBV6-5 and TRBJ2-5; D perhaps matches TRBD2 (7 bases). V lost 4 bases to trimming and J lost 5 bases, with 11 bases between them. There are 13 residues in the CDR3. Germline-derived CDR1 and CDR2 are MNHEY and SVGAGI. The CDR3 sequence: CASSSGGWETQYF. CDR3 nucleotides: TGTGCCAGCAGTTCGGGGGGCTGGGAGACCCAGTACTTC.

The chain carries TRBV4-1 and TRBJ2-1, with TRBD1 matching 8 bases. The CDR3 covers 17 residues. Trimming at V came to 1 base and at J to 6 bases, leaving 11 bases not matched to a gene. CDR1 is MGHRA and CDR2 is YSYEKL in the germline V gene. The CDR3 DNA is TGCGCCAGCAGCCAAGGCGCCAGGGGGCAGGGTATCAATGAGCAGTTCTTC. Translation: CASSQGARGQGINEQFF.